This paragraph reports one TCR beta chain. Its antigen is unknown. With V trimmed by 8 bases and J by 9 bases, 8 bases remained unmatched. Per germline, CDR1 SEHNR and CDR2 FQNEAQ (reference sequence). This CDR3 spans 12 amino acids. If no ophthalmopathy progression occurred within 18 months, Graves' hyperthyroidism was stable. Source material for PBMCs was over 8 ml fresh peripheral blood. The data originate from a study of T cells in Graves' hyperthyroidism and ophthalmopathy. Background on the study: Peripheral blood was secured at the point of initial diagnosis, before any treatment.

TCR beta CDR3 region amplification was performed from RNA transcripts. The HTBI primer set drove a first-round RT-PCR of the TCR CDR3. TCRdb itself ran the multiplex PCR reads through MiXCR, one entry per CDR3 protein. The repertoire holds about 300,000 distinct CDR3 sequences, with 15% to 20% as singletons. The study's findings and limits: A 13 V-J signature model discriminated ophthalmopathy versus stable hyperthyroidism.

The sample consisted of blood. V gene TRBV7-9 combines with J gene TRBJ2-5, with 8 positions matching TRBD2. This receptor was taken from a man in his thirties or forties with Graves' hyperthyroidism. CDR3 DNA sequence: TGTGCCAGCCATCGGGCGGGAGGACCCCAGTACTTC. Amino acids: CASHRAGGPQYF.